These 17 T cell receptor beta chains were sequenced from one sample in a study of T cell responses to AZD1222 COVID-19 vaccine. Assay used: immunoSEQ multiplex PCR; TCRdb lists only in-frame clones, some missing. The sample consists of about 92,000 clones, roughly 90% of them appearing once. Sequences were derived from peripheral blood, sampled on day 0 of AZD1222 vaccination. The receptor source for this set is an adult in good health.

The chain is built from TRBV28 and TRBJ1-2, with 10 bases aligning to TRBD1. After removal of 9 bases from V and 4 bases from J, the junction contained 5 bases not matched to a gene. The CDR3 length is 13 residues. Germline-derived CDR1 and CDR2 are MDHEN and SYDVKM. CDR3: CASGTGDSYGYTF. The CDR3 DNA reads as TGTGCCAGTGGGACAGGGGATAGCTATGGCTACACCTTC.

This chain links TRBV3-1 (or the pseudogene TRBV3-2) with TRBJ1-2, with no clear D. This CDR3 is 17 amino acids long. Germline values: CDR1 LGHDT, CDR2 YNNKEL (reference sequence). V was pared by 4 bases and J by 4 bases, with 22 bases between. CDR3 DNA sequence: TGTGCCAGCAGCCTAAGCTCCCTGGCACTCATCCCCTATGGCTACACCTTC. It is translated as CASSLSSLALIPYGYTF.

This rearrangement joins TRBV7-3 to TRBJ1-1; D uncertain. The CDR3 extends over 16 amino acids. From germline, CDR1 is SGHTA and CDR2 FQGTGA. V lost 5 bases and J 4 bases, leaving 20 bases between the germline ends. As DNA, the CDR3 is TGTGCCAGCAGCCGACGTGCGGGAAGTGGCGGCACTGAAGCTTTCTTT. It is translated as CASSRRAGSGGTEAFF. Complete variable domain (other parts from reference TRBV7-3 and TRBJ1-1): GAGVSQTPSNKVTEKGKYVELRCDPISGHTALYWYRQSLGQGPEFLIYFQGTGAADDSGLPNDRFFAVRPEGSVSTLKIQRTERGDSAVYLCASSRRAGSGGTEAFFGQGTRLTVV.

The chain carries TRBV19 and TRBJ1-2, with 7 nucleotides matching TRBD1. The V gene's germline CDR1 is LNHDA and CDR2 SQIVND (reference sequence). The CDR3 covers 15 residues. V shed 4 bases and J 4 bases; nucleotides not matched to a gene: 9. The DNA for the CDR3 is TGTGCCAGTAGTACAGGACAGGAAAGAGGCTATGGCTACACCTTC. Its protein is CASSTGQERGYGYTF.

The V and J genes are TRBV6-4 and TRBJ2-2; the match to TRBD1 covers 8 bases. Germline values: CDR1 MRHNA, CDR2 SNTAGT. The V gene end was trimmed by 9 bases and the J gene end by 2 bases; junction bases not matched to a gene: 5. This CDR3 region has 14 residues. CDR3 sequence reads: CARGQGSNTGELFF. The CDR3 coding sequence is TGTGCCAGAGGACAGGGAAGTAACACCGGGGAGCTGTTTTTT.

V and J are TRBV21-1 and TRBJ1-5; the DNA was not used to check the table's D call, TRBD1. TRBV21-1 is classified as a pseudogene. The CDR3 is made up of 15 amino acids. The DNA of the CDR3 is TGTGCCAGCAAACCCCAGGGGCTTCGGAATCAGCCCCAGCATTTT. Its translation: CASKPQGLRNQPQHF.

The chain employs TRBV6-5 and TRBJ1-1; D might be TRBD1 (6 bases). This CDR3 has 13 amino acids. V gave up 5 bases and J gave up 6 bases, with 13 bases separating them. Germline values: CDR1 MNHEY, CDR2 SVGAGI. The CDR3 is CASSRGGGAEAFF. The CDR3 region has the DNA TGTGCCAGCAGTAGAGGGGGGGGAGCTGAAGCTTTCTTT.

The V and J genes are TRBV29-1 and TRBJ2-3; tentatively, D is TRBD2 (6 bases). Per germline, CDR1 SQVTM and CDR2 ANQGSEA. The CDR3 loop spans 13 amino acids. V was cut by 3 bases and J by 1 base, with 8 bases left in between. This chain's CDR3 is CSVEGGGTDTQYF. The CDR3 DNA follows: TGCAGCGTTGAGGGGGGAGGCACAGATACGCAGTATTTT.

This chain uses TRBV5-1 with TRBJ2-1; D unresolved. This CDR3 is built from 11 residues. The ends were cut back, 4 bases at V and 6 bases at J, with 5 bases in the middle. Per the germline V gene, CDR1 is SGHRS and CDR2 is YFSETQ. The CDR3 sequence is CASSRFNEQFF. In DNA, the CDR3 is TGCGCCAGCAGCCGATTCAATGAGCAGTTCTTC.

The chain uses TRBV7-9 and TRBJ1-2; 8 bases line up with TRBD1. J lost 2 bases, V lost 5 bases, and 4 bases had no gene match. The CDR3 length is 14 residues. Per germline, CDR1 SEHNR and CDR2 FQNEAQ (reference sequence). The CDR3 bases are TGTGCCAGCAGCCAGGGGACAGGAAACTATGGCTACACCTTC. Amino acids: CASSQGTGNYGYTF.

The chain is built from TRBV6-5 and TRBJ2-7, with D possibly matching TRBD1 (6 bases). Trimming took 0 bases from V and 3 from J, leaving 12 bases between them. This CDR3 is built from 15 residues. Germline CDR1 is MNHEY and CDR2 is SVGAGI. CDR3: CASSYSGQGSYEQYF. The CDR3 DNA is TGTGCCAGCAGTTACTCGGGGCAGGGGAGCTACGAGCAGTACTTC.

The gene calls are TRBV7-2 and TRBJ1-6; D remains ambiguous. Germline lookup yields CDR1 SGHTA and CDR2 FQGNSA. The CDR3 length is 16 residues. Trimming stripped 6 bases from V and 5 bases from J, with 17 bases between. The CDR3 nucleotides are TGTGCCAGCAGTCCTCCCGGCGGACGGAATAATTCACCCCTCCACTTT. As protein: CASSPPGGRNNSPLHF.

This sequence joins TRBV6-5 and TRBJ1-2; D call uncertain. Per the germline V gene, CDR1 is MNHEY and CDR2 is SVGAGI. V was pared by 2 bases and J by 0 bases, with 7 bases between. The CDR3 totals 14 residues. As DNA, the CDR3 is TGTGCCAGCAGTTACACGGAAGCTAACTATGGCTACACCTTC. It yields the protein CASSYTEANYGYTF.

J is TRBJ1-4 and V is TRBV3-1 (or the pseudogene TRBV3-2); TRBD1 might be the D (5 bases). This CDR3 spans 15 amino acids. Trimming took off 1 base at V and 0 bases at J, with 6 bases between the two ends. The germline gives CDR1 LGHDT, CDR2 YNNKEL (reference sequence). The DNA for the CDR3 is TGTGCCAGCAGCCAAGGGGACGCAACTAATGAAAAACTGTTTTTT. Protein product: CASSQGDATNEKLFF.

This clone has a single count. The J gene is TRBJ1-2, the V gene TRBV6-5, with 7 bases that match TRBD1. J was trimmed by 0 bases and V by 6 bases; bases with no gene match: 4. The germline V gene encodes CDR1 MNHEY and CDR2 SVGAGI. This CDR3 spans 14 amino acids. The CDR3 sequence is CASRLGTANYGYTF. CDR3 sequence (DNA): TGTGCCAGCAGACTCGGGACAGCTAACTATGGCTACACCTTC.

Written as DNA, the CDR3 is TGTGCCAGCAGTTACTTAGGGAGCACTGAAGCTTTCTTT. Translation gives CASSYLGSTEAFF. This chain links TRBV6-2 or TRBV6-3 with TRBJ1-1; D is undetermined. The CDR3 sequence is 13 residues long. The ends were cut back, 1 base at V and 4 bases at J, with 7 bases in the middle. Germline V gene data show CDR1 as MNHEY and CDR2 as SVGEGT.

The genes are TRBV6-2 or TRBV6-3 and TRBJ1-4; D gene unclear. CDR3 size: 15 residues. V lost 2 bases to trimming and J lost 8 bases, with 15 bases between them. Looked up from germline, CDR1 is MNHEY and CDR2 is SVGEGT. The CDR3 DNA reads TGTGCCAGCAGTTACCGTCTCGGCCGAGGAGAAAAACTGTTTTTT. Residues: CASSYRLGRGEKLFF.